These T cell receptor beta chains were read from a single sample in a study of beta chain features in type 1 diabetes. The table came from immunoSEQ multiplex PCR; TCRdb's copy has only in-frame clones and leaves some out. The sample yields approximately 270,000 clones, roughly an eighth seen once. Material for sequencing was naive CD4+ T cells from blood. The receptor set was obtained from a man aged 25-45 years with type 1 diabetes. CDR3s include the opening cysteine and the closing phenylalanine or tryptophan. Each record gives: J gene, D gene, clone size, V gene, CDR3 protein, CDR3 DNA. The D gene is left open where the match is weak. Size values are once, few and many counts, or a class for expanded clones, and some rows have none.

TRBJ1-1	-	few	TRBV18	CASSLDGGGEAFF	TGTGCCAGCTCCCTAGACGGGGGGGGTGAAGCTTTCTTT
TRBJ2-7	-	few	TRBV29-1	CSVGLSGIGGSYEQYF	TGCAGCGTTGGATTGTCTGGGATCGGCGGGTCCTACGAGCAGTACTTC
TRBJ2-1	TRBD1	-	TRBV18	CASSPQDRGYNEQFF	TGTGCCAGCTCACCGCAGGACAGGGGCTACAATGAGCAGTTCTTC
TRBJ2-1	-	-	TRBV7-2	CASSLWPGIYNEQFF	TGTGCCAGCAGCTTATGGCCAGGAATATACAATGAGCAGTTCTTC
TRBJ2-2	-	-	TRBV29-1	CSGATDTGELFF	TGCAGCGGCGCAACGGACACCGGGGAGCTGTTTTTT
TRBJ2-5	-	-	TRBV9	CASSAMTVAETQYF	TGTGCCAGCAGCGCCATGACAGTAGCCGAGACCCAGTACTTC
TRBJ2-2	-	-	TRBV9	CASSVDRDTGELFF	TGTGCCAGCAGCGTAGACCGGGACACCGGGGAGCTGTTTTTT
TRBJ2-3	-	-	TRBV29-1	CSVAPDRPTDTQYF	TGCAGCGTTGCCCCCGACAGACCCACAGATACGCAGTATTTT
TRBJ1-5	-	few	TRBV19	CAIGLPGQPQHF	TGTGCCATCGGACTCCCGGGCCAGCCCCAGCATTTT
TRBJ1-2	TRBD1	few	TRBV25-1	CASSDPWDSRDYGYTF	TGTGCCAGCAGTGATCCATGGGACAGCCGTGACTATGGCTACACCTTC
TRBJ1-2	TRBD1	-	TRBV30	CAWRGQGYGYTF	TGTGCCTGGAGGGGACAGGGGTATGGCTACACCTTC
TRBJ2-3	-	few	TRBV28	CASSFIGQSFTDTQYF	TGTGCCAGCAGTTTTATCGGACAGAGCTTCACAGATACGCAGTATTTT
TRBJ2-7	TRBD2	few	TRBV4-2	CASSDRLAGVEQYF	TGTGCCAGCAGCGACCGACTAGCGGGAGTGGAGCAGTACTTC
TRBJ2-1	TRBD2	few	TRBV7-2	CASSLVSSGMYNEQFF	TGTGCCAGCAGCTTAGTTTCTAGCGGGATGTACAATGAGCAGTTCTTC
TRBJ1-2	-	-	TRBV30	CAWSVGGVGYGYTF	TGTGCCTGGAGTGTAGGAGGGGTCGGCTATGGCTACACCTTC
TRBJ2-7	-	few	TRBV9	CASSVEPSSTTYEQYF	TGTGCCAGCAGCGTAGAGCCTAGCAGTACCACCTACGAGCAGTACTTC
TRBJ2-7	-	few	TRBV9	CASSVGPDRTTYEQYF	TGTGCCAGCAGCGTAGGACCGGACAGGACTACCTACGAGCAGTACTTC
TRBJ2-7	-	-	TRBV5-4	CASSRESEAYEQYF	TGTGCCAGCAGCCGCGAATCCGAAGCCTACGAGCAGTACTTC
TRBJ2-1	TRBD2	few	TRBV5-4	CASSLFSGSSYNEQFF	TGTGCCAGCAGCTTGTTTAGCGGGAGCTCCTACAATGAGCAGTTCTTC
TRBJ2-3	TRBD2	-	TRBV7-2	CASSLAGTSGRGSSTDTQYF	TGTGCCAGCAGCTTAGCCGGGACTAGCGGGAGAGGATCTAGCACAGATACGCAGTATTTT
TRBJ2-5	-	few	TRBV7-3	CASSLTPSQETQYF	TGTGCCAGCAGCCTGACACCCAGCCAAGAGACCCAGTACTTC
TRBJ1-5	-	-	TRBV28	CASSLRVGGNQPQHF	TGTGCCAGCAGCCTAAGGGTGGGAGGCAATCAGCCCCAGCATTTT
TRBJ1-1	TRBD1	-	TRBV5-6	CASSLGQGHFTEAFF	TGTGCCAGCAGCCTTGGACAGGGGCATTTCACTGAAGCTTTCTTT
TRBJ2-3	TRBD2	few	TRBV5-4	CASSSSGRATDTQYF	TGTGCCAGCAGCTCTAGCGGGAGGGCGACAGATACGCAGTATTTT
TRBJ2-7	TRBD2	-	TRBV10-3	CAISRSGTSGTVYEQYF	TGTGCCATCAGTAGATCCGGGACTAGCGGGACGGTCTACGAGCAGTACTTC
TRBJ2-1	-	-	TRBV14	CASSQIGYNEQFF	TGTGCCAGCAGCCAAATCGGGTACAATGAGCAGTTCTTC
TRBJ2-3	-	-	TRBV28	CAGHSSSTDTQYF	TGTGCCGGTCACAGTTCTAGCACAGATACGCAGTATTTT